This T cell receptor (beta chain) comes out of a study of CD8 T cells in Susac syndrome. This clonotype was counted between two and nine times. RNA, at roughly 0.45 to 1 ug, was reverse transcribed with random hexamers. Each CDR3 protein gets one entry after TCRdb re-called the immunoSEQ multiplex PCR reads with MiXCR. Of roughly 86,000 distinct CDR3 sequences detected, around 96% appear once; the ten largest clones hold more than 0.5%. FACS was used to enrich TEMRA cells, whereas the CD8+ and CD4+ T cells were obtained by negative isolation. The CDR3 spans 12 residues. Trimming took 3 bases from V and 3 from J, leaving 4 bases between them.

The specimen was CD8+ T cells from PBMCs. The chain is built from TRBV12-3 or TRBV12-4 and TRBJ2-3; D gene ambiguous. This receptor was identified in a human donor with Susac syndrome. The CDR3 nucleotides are TGTGCCAGCAGTTTGCTGACAGATACGCAGTATTTT. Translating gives CASSLLTDTQYF.